A single sample gave rise to the 3 T cell receptor beta chains below, sequenced in a study of T cell changes during pregnancy in multiple sclerosis. Only in-frame clones appear in the TCRdb table, and some are missing; sequencing was by immunoSEQ multiplex PCR. The table lists fewer than 35,000 clones, around 91% of them singletons, with around 0.62% in the top ten. This sample comprised CD4+ T cells from peripheral blood mononuclear cells, obtained in the third trimester of pregnancy. The receptors here all came from a female donor in good health, enrolled as a control in a pregnancy study.

The rearrangement joins TRBV30 to TRBJ2-1; TRBD1 is a possible D gene (6 bases). This CDR3 comprises 11 residues. V lost 4 bases, J lost 14 bases, and 15 bases lay in between. Germline CDR1 and CDR2: GTSNPN and SVGIG (reference sequence). CDR3 DNA sequence: TGTGCCTGGAATGAGGGGGACGGGGAGTTCTTC. Amino acid sequence: CAWNEGDGEFF.

CDR3 protein: CASSPPSRGQGYTEAFF. The CDR3 coding sequence is TGTGCCAGCTCACCACCCTCCAGGGGGCAGGGGTACACTGAAGCTTTCTTT. The V call is TRBV18, the J call TRBJ1-1; 8 bases align to TRBD1. CDR1 and CDR2 from the germline V gene are KGHSH and LQKENI. Germline trimming cut 0 bases from V and 3 bases from J; bases unmatched to any gene: 9. There are 17 residues in the CDR3.

V is TRBV30 and J is TRBJ1-1; TRBD1 might be the D (5 bases). CDR1 GTSNPN and CDR2 SVGIG come from the germline V gene (reference sequence). This CDR3 is built from 16 residues. V was cut by 2 bases and J by 0 bases, with 16 bases left in between. The CDR3 here is CAWSRWGRNLNTEAFF. DNA for the CDR3: TGTGCCTGGAGTAGGTGGGGCAGGAACCTGAACACTGAAGCTTTCTTT.